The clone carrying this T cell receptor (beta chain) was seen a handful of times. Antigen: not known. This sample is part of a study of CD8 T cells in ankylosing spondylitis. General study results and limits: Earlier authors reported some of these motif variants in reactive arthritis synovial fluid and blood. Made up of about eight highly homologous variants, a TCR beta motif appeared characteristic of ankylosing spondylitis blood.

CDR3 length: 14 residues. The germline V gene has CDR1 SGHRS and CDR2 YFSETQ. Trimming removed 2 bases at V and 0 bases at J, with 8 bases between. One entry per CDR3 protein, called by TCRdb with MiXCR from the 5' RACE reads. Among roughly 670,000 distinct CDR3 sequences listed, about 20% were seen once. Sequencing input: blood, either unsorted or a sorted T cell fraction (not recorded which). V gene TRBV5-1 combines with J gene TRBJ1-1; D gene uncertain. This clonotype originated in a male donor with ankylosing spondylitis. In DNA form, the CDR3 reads TGCGCCAGCAGCTTCTGGACGGTGAACACTGAAGCTTTCTTT. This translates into CASSFWTVNTEAFF.